One sample yielded the 18 T cell receptor beta chains listed below, sequenced in a study of regulatory T cells in long-lasting Graves disease. This sample's time point: newly diagnosed GD, antithyroid drugs for less than 3 months. Preparation of the TCR library used RNA extracted from PBMCs. Arm-PCR with iRepertoire HTBI primers amplified the CDR3 regions for these TCR beta libraries. From the multiplex PCR reads, TCRdb called clonotypes with MiXCR, one entry per CDR3 protein. Of around 400,000 distinct CDR3 sequences listed, about an eighth are singletons. This same sample was also taken into another study, of T cells in Graves' hyperthyroidism and ophthalmopathy.

Source: peripheral blood mononuclear cells (PBMCs), taken at new diagnosis, from a patient treated with antithyroid drugs. The receptors here all came from a woman aged 18-35 years with Graves disease.

This clonotype was detected many times. The V and J genes are TRBV7-2 and TRBJ1-1; D gene unclear. The germline V gene encodes CDR1 SGHTA and CDR2 FQGNSA. This CDR3 is built from 13 residues. Deletions cut 4 bases from V and 5 bases from J, with 11 bases between. The CDR3 bases are TGTGCCAGCAGCTACACGGGCGTAACTGAAGCTTTCTTT. Amino acids: CASSYTGVTEAFF.

This clonotype was observed at least ten times. The V call is TRBV6-9, the J call TRBJ2-7; 9 bases fit TRBD2. The ends lost 3 bases at V and 4 bases at J; junction bases unmatched: 7. The CDR3 sequence is 15 residues long. CDR1 and CDR2 (germline): MNHGY, SVAAGI. CDR3 sequence reads: CASSYVSSGTYEQYF. Here the CDR3 DNA reads TGTGCCAGCAGTTACGTTTCTAGCGGGACTTACGAGCAGTACTTC.

As DNA, the CDR3 is TGTGCCATCAGTGAACCTAGCGGCCTCTACAATGAGCAGTTCTTC. Translation: CAISEPSGLYNEQFF. The genes are TRBV10-3 and TRBJ2-1, with TRBD2 matching over 7 bases. The CDR3 runs to 15 residues. The J segment lost 3 bases and the V segment lost 3 bases, leaving 5 bases of the junction unmatched. The germline CDR1 and CDR2 sequences are ENHRY and SYGVKD.

There are many counts of this clonotype. This rearrangement joins TRBV5-6 to TRBJ2-3; D gene unclear. There are 12 residues in the CDR3. V was clipped by 0 bases and J by 2 bases, with 1 base between them. The germline V gene encodes CDR1 SGHDT and CDR2 YYEEEE. CDR3 loop: CASSLATDTQYF. The CDR3, as DNA: TGTGCCAGCAGCTTGGCCACAGATACGCAGTATTTT.

This clonotype was counted between two and nine times. The chain is built from TRBV5-8 and TRBJ1-5; D gene ambiguous. The length of the CDR3 is 12 residues. V was clipped by 1 base and J by 6 bases, with 5 bases between them. The germline V gene has CDR1 SGHTS and CDR2 YDEGEE. The CDR3 nucleotides read TGTGCCAGCAGCTTGTGGAGTCAGCCCCAGCATTTT. Protein: CASSLWSQPQHF.

In this sample, this clonotype turned up many times. The chain recombines TRBV19 with TRBJ1-5; TRBD1 matches at 8 bases. Germline CDR1 is LNHDA and CDR2 is SQIVND (reference sequence). Trimming cost V 1 base and J 2 bases; bases outside gene matches: 16. This CDR3 spans 20 amino acids. DNA of the CDR3: TGTGCCAGTAGTATAGCCTCTCTTGGCCGACTGACAGGGGGCAATCAGCCCCAGCATTTT. It yields the protein CASSIASLGRLTGGNQPQHF.

Regarding this clonotype: A read error is likely here: a far larger clone is one base away. This chain uses TRBV7-9 with TRBJ2-7, with 7 bases that match TRBD1. Germline assignment: CDR1 SEHNR and CDR2 FQNEAQ (reference sequence). This CDR3 spans 15 amino acids. The DNA for the CDR3 is TGTGCCAGCAGCTTAGATCTGGGACAGAACTACGAGCAGCACGTC. It is translated as CASSLDLGQNYEQHV.

J is TRBJ2-3 and V is TRBV28; 15 bases agree with TRBD2. In germline, CDR1 is MDHEN, CDR2 SYDVKM. CDR3 size: 17 residues. J lost 4 bases, V lost 4 bases, and 6 bases had no gene match. The CDR3 protein is CASSSLGLAGGSDTQYF. The CDR3 DNA follows: TGTGCCAGCAGTTCCCTGGGACTAGCGGGAGGTTCAGATACGCAGTATTTT.

The table lists this clonotype with many counts. The chain joins TRBV6-1 to TRBJ2-7; the match to TRBD1 covers 10 bases. Germline V gene sequence: CDR1 MNHNS, CDR2 SASEGT. There are 15 residues in the CDR3. The junction had 0 bases not matched to a gene; V was cut back by 1 base and J by 0 bases. The CDR3 bases are TGTGCCAGCAGTGAAGGGACAGGGGGCTCCTACGAGCAGTACGTC. Its protein product is CASSEGTGGSYEQYV.

The chain links TRBV6-1 to TRBJ2-7; 7 bases match TRBD1. The junction had 8 bases not matched to a gene; V was cut back by 5 bases and J by 4 bases. Germline loops: CDR1 MNHNS, CDR2 SASEGT. The CDR3 contains 14 residues. The CDR3 is CASSQDRRHYEQYF. The CDR3 bases are TGTGCCAGCAGTCAGGACAGGCGACATTACGAGCAGTACTTC.

This clonotype was observed many times. J is TRBJ1-1 and V is TRBV7-9, with D perhaps matching TRBD1 (5 bases). The germline gives CDR1 SEHNR, CDR2 FQNEAQ (reference sequence). V was clipped by 2 bases and J by 3 bases, with 16 bases between them. CDR3 length: 16 residues. CDR3 sequence: CASSLTGYRQDTEAFF. CDR3 nucleotide sequence: TGTGCCAGCAGCTTAACAGGATACAGGCAGGACACTGAAGCTTTCTTT.

In its sample, this clonotype was seen once. The chain is built from TRBV6-2 or TRBV6-3 and TRBJ2-7; tentative D call: TRBD2 (6 bases). The V gene's germline CDR1 is MNHEY and CDR2 SVGEGT. V was pared by 2 bases and J by 2 bases, with 16 bases between. The CDR3 consists of 16 residues. The CDR3 reads CASSYRPSVGTYEQYF. Written as DNA, the CDR3 is TGTGCCAGCAGTTACCGGCCTAGCGTGGGGACCTACGAGCAGTACTTC.

This clonotype was observed many times. Here the CDR3 reads CAISETDTSTDTQYF. In nucleotides, the CDR3 is TGTGCCATCAGTGAGACGGACACTAGCACAGATACGCAGTATTTT. The V gene is TRBV10-3, the J gene TRBJ2-3; the D gene is possibly TRBD1 (5 bases). V gave up 2 bases and J gave up 0 bases, with 9 bases separating them. CDR1 ENHRY and CDR2 SYGVKD come from the germline V gene. The CDR3 covers 15 residues.

This chain uses TRBV14 with TRBJ2-5; 11 bases map to TRBD2. This CDR3 is built from 16 residues. The germline V gene encodes CDR1 SGHDN and CDR2 FVKESK. V was pared by 3 bases and J by 3 bases, with 6 bases of the junction left unmatched. CDR3: CASSQGTSGTKETQYF. CDR3 coding DNA: TGTGCCAGCAGCCAGGGGACTAGCGGCACGAAAGAGACCCAGTACTTC. Looking up the rest from reference TRBV14 and TRBJ2-5 gives the full variable domain: EAGVTQFPSHSVIEKGQTVTLRCDPISGHDNLYWYRRVMGKEIKFLLHFVKESKQDESGMPNNRFLAERTGGTYSTLKVQPAELEDSGVYFCASSQGTSGTKETQYFGPGTRLLVL.

V usage is TRBV15 and J usage is TRBJ1-3; D ambiguous. The CDR3 runs to 16 residues. Germline loops: CDR1 LNHNV, CDR2 YYDKDF (reference sequence). V dropped 0 bases and J dropped 2 bases, with 11 bases sitting between them. CDR3 nucleotide sequence: TGTGCCACCAGCAGAGACGACCGGTCGGCTGGAAACACCATATATTTT. This translates into CATSRDDRSAGNTIYF. Based on the CDR3 plus reference TRBV15 and TRBJ1-3, the full variable domain is DAMVIQNPRYQVTQFGKPVTLSCSQTLNHNVMYWYQQKSSQAPKLLFHYYDKDFNNEADTPDNFQSRRPNTSFCFLDIRSPGLGDTAMYLCATSRDDRSAGNTIYFGEGSWLTVV.

This clonotype was counted at least ten times. J is TRBJ2-1 and V is TRBV20-1; 12 positions match TRBD2. From germline, CDR1 is DFQATT and CDR2 SNEGSKA (reference sequence). There are 15 residues in the CDR3. The ends lost 1 base at V and 8 bases at J; junction bases unmatched: 6. Here the CDR3 DNA reads TGCAGTGCTAGAGCTAGCGGGAGGGCCTGGGATGAGCAGTTCTTC. Amino acid sequence: CSARASGRAWDEQFF.

This clonotype was seen a few times. J is TRBJ2-3 and V is TRBV6-2 or TRBV6-3; no clear D gene. The length of the CDR3 is 15 residues. CDR1 and CDR2 from the germline V gene are MNHEY and SVGEGT. Deletions cut 1 base from V and 4 bases from J, with 12 bases between. CDR3 bases: TGTGCCAGCAGTTACTGGGCCCCAGATGCAGATACGCAGTATTTT. Amino acids: CASSYWAPDADTQYF.

This clonotype has just one count. A single base is all that separates this from a far larger clone, so a read error is likely. V is TRBV7-2 and J is TRBJ2-7; D ambiguous. Germline V CDR1 and CDR2: SGHTA, FQGNSA. This CDR3 contains 13 residues. The CDR3 DNA reads as TGTGCCAGCAGATTAGAACGACCCTACGAGCAGTACTTC. Its protein is CASRLERPYEQYF.